The rows below give T cell receptor beta chains drawn from one sample of a study of neurological immune-mediated disorders. TCRdb reprocessed the 5' RACE reads with MiXCR, giving one entry per CDR3 protein. The sample lists more than 30,000 distinct CDR3 sequences, around 4% occurring once. Sequencing was done on a sample of CD4+ T cells from blood. These receptors originate from a woman in her thirties or forties in good health. The CDR3 runs from the conserved cysteine through the conserved F or W. The D gene is left open where the match is weak. A row's size may be missing; if present it is once, few, many or a size class.

cdr3_nt cdr3_aa clone_size j_call v_call d_call
TGTGCCAGTAGTAGCCGGGAGCTTAATGAAAAACTGTTTTTT CASSSRELNEKLFF many TRBJ1-4 TRBV19 .
TGTGCCAGCATGAAACAGGGACAACTCTACACTGAAGCTTTCTTT CASMKQGQLYTEAFF many TRBJ1-1 TRBV27 .
TGCGCCAGCAGCTTGGTTGTGGGGGAAGAGACCCAGTACTTC CASSLVVGEETQYF many TRBJ2-5 TRBV5-1 .
TGTGCCAGCGGCCCCGGCAATGGCTACACCTTC CASGPGNGYTF few TRBJ1-2 TRBV12-3/TRBV12-4 .
TGCGCCAGCAAGCGGGGGAATGAGCAGTTCTTC CASKRGNEQFF . TRBJ2-1 TRBV5-1 TRBD2
TGTGCCAGCAGCCAAGCAGGACAGGTAAACACTGAAGCTTTCTTT CASSQAGQVNTEAFF many TRBJ1-1 TRBV3-1 TRBD1
TGTGCCAGCAGTCCGGCGGGGCTTGACAATCAGCCCCAGCATTTT CASSPAGLDNQPQHF many TRBJ1-5 TRBV12-3/TRBV12-4 .
TGTGCCAGCAGGACTAGCGGGGGGGCCCAAGAGACCCAGTACTTC CASRTSGGAQETQYF many TRBJ2-5 TRBV12-3/TRBV12-4 TRBD2
TGTGCCACCAGCATCGGGGGGGTGCGCCAAGAGACCCAGTACTTC CATSIGGVRQETQYF . TRBJ2-5 TRBV15 TRBD2
TGTGCCAGCAGGCAGGACGGGAAAACTAATGAAAAACTGTTTTTT CASRQDGKTNEKLFF many TRBJ1-4 TRBV28 .
TGTGCCAGCTCACCGAGTCGGGAAGAAGCTTTCTTT CASSPSREEAFF many TRBJ1-1 TRBV18 .
TGTGCCAGCAGCCCAGGGTACGAAAAACTGTTTTTT CASSPGYEKLFF many TRBJ1-4 TRBV12-3/TRBV12-4 .
TGCAGTGCTAGGGGGGGGATTTCAGATACGCAGTATTTT CSARGGISDTQYF many TRBJ2-3 TRBV20-1 TRBD2
TGCAGTGTTGAGACAGGGAGGAGCTATGGCTACACCTTC CSVETGRSYGYTF many TRBJ1-2 TRBV20-1 TRBD1
TGCAGCGTTGCTCGGCAGGGACCTTTCTATGGCTACACCTTC CSVARQGPFYGYTF many TRBJ1-2 TRBV29-1 .
TGCAGTGCTATGCGGGGGAGGGCCGGGGAGACCCAGTACTTC CSAMRGRAGETQYF many TRBJ2-5 TRBV20-1 TRBD2
TGTGCCAGCAGCCAACAAGGGCGATCTTGGAAAGCTTTCTTT CASSQQGRSWKAFF many TRBJ1-1 TRBV4-2 .
TGCAGTGCTACCTCGGGGTTTGGAAAGTACTTC CSATSGFGKYF many TRBJ2-7 TRBV20-1 .
TGTGCCAGCAGCCCTACTAGCGGGGGCCCTAATGAGCAGTTCTTC CASSPTSGGPNEQFF many TRBJ2-1 TRBV7-9 TRBD2
TGTGCCAGCAGCTTGGACAGGGGCTATAATTCACCCCTCCACTTT CASSLDRGYNSPLHF many TRBJ1-6 TRBV7-2 TRBD1
TGTGCCAGCAGCTTAGCCTTAACAGGTTCTAGCAATCAGCCCCAGCATTTT CASSLALTGSSNQPQHF many TRBJ1-5 TRBV7-9 .
TGTGCCAGCAGTGGGGCGCTCCTCGGCACAGATACGCAGTATTTT CASSGALLGTDTQYF many TRBJ2-3 TRBV25-1 .
TGTGCCAGCAGCTTTATGGGGGGGGTCGAGACCCAGTACTTC CASSFMGGVETQYF many TRBJ2-5 TRBV5-6 TRBD2
TGTGCCAGCATTAAAGGTGGTCGTCAGCCCCAGCATTTT CASIKGGRQPQHF many TRBJ1-5 TRBV28 .
TGCAGTGCTGGACAGCCGAACACTGAAGCTTTCTTT CSAGQPNTEAFF many TRBJ1-1 TRBV20-1 .
TGTGCCAGCAGTGAAGTTCAACTTACTAGCACAGATACGCAGTATTTT CASSEVQLTSTDTQYF many TRBJ2-3 TRBV6-1 .
TGCAGTGCTAGAGACTACCGGGACACCAACTATGGCTACACCTTC CSARDYRDTNYGYTF many TRBJ1-2 TRBV20-1 .
TGTGCCAGCAACACGGAGGGGGATACGCAGTATTTT CASNTEGDTQYF many TRBJ2-3 TRBV28 .
TGCGCCAGCAGATCGCCTCGGGGAAGACAGGTCCTGAACACTGAAGCTTTCTTT CASRSPRGRQVLNTEAFF many TRBJ1-1 TRBV5-1 .
TGTGCCAGCAGGTATAGGGACGAGCAGTACTTC CASRYRDEQYF many TRBJ2-7 TRBV12-3/TRBV12-4 .
TGCGCCAGCAGCTTGGTAGCGGGAGAGGGGCCAGATACGCAGTATTTT CASSLVAGEGPDTQYF many TRBJ2-3 TRBV5-1 TRBD2
TGCGCCAGCAGCACCGGGGCGATCGGAGAGACCCAGTACTTC CASSTGAIGETQYF many TRBJ2-5 TRBV5-1 .
TGTGCCAGCTCACCACGCCAGGGGGCCTACGAGCAGTACTTC CASSPRQGAYEQYF many TRBJ2-7 TRBV18 TRBD1